This T cell receptor (beta chain) was identified during a study of T cells after yellow fever vaccination. This clonotype was seen once. Making TCR cDNA involved 5'RACE template switching, which added UMIs and a universal primer site. TCRdb redid the calling of the 5' RACE reads with MiXCR, one entry per CDR3 protein. The data hold some 500,000 distinct CDR3 sequences, with approximately 13% observed a single time. Germline lookup yields CDR1 SGDLS and CDR2 YYNGEE. With V trimmed by 3 bases and J by 6 bases, 9 bases remained unmatched. The CDR3 has 16 residues. This clonotype was sampled from a man younger than 45 who received the YFV17D yellow fever vaccine. Sequenced here: PBMCs, sampled on the day of the yellow fever booster vaccination. V gene TRBV9 combines with J gene TRBJ2-6, with 7 bases aligning to TRBD1. The CDR3 reads CASSATGALSANVLTF. The CDR3 DNA sequence: TGTGCCAGCAGCGCCACAGGGGCTTTATCGGCCAACGTCCTGACTTTC. Complete variable domain (other parts from reference TRBV9 and TRBJ2-6): DSGVTQTPKHLITATGQRVTLRCSPRSGDLSVYWYQQSLDQGLQFLIQYYNGEERAKGNILERFSAQQFPDLHSELNLSSLELGDSALYFCASSATGALSANVLTFGAGSRLTVL.